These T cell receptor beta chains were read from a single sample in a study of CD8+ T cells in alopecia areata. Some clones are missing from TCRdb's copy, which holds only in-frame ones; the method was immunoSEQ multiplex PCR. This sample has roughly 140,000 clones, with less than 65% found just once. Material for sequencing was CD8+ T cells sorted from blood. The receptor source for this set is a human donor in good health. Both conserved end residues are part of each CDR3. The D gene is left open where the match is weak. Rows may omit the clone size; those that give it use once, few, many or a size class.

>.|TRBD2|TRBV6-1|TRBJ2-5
CASTGLAGVGETQYF
TGTGCCAGCACAGGACTAGCGGGAGTCGGGGAGACCCAGTACTTC
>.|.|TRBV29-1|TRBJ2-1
CSVFLDNEQFF
TGCAGCGTTTTCTTAGACAATGAGCAGTTCTTC
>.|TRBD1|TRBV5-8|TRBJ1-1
CASSPGTGGVNTEAFF
TGTGCCAGCAGCCCCGGGACAGGGGGAGTGAACACTGAAGCTTTCTTT
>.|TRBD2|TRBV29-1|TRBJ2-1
CSVEAGTSGNNEQFF
TGCAGCGTTGAGGCCGGGACTAGCGGGAACAATGAGCAGTTCTTC
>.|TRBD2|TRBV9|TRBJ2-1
CASSVGLAGLYNEQFF
TGTGCCAGCAGCGTAGGCCTAGCGGGCCTCTACAATGAGCAGTTCTTC
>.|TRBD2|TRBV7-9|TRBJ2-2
CASSSGLAGGELFF
TGTGCCAGCAGCTCCGGACTAGCGGGCGGGGAGCTGTTTTTT
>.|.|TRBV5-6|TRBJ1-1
CASSWRDFKAEAFF
TGTGCCAGCAGCTGGAGGGATTTTAAGGCTGAAGCTTTCTTT
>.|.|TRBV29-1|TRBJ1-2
CSVTTRDGYTF
TGCAGCGTTACGACGCGGGATGGCTACACCTTC
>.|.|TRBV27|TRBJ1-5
CASSVMGGDQPQHF
TGTGCCAGCAGCGTTATGGGGGGTGATCAGCCCCAGCATTTT
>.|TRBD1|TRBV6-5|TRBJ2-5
CASRGTTGPGETQYF
TGTGCCAGCCGGGGAACGACAGGGCCGGGAGAGACCCAGTACTTC
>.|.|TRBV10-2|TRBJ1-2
CASSTPDNEYGYTF
TGCGCCAGCAGTACTCCGGATAATGAATATGGCTACACCTTC
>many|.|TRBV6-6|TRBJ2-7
CASSYGDEQYF
TGTGCCAGCAGTTACGGGGACGAGCAGTACTTC
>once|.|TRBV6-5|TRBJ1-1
CASRGRYTEAFF
TGTGCCAGCAGGGGACGGTACACTGAAGCTTTCTTT
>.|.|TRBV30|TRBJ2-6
CAWSLSGTNVLTF
TGTGCCTGGAGTCTATCCGGGACCAACGTCCTGACTTTC
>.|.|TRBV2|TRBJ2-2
CASSAGELFF
TGTGCCAGCAGTGCCGGGGAGCTGTTTTTT
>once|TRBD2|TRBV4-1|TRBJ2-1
CASSPGTSGSDEQFF
TGCGCCAGCAGTCCCGGGACTAGCGGGAGTGATGAGCAGTTCTTC
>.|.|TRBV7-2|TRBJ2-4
CASSRQPIAKNIQYF
TGTGCCAGCAGCAGGCAGCCGATAGCCAAAAACATTCAGTACTTC
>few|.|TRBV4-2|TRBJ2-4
CASSQNRATKNIQYF
TGTGCCAGCAGCCAAAACCGGGCCACCAAAAACATTCAGTACTTC
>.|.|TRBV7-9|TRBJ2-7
CASSLGESSYEQYF
TGTGCCAGCAGCTTAGGTGAGAGCTCCTACGAGCAGTACTTC
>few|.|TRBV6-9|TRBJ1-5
CASERGGDQPQHF
TGTGCCAGCGAGCGGGGGGGGGATCAGCCCCAGCATTTT
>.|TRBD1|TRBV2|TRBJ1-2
CASPGQPNYGYTF
TGTGCCAGCCCGGGACAGCCTAACTATGGCTACACCTTC
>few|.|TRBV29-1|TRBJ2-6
CSVEIQGLAGANVLTF
TGCAGCGTTGAAATTCAGGGTCTCGCTGGGGCCAACGTCCTGACTTTC
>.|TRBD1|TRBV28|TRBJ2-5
CASRPLGRTGGVGETQYF
TGTGCCAGCAGACCCTTGGGGCGGACAGGGGGAGTTGGAGAGACCCAGTACTTC
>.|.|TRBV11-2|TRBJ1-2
CASSFEGYNYGYTF
TGTGCCAGCAGCTTCGAGGGATATAACTATGGCTACACCTTC
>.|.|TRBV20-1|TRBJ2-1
CSARDSLGFF
TGCAGTGCTAGAGATAGTTTGGGGTTCTTC
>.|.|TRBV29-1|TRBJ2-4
CSVVEAYENIQYF
TGCAGCGTTGTGGAGGCTTATGAAAACATTCAGTACTTC
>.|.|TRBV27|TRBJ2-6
CASRALGANVLTF
TGTGCCAGCAGGGCCTTGGGGGCCAACGTCCTGACTTTC
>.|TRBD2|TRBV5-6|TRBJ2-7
CASSLDLASGSADEQYF
TGTGCCAGCAGCTTGGATCTCGCTAGCGGGAGTGCGGACGAGCAGTACTTC
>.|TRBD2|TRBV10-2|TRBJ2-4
CASSASGGSSWDIQYF
TGCGCCAGCAGTGCGTCAGGCGGGAGTAGCTGGGACATTCAGTACTTC
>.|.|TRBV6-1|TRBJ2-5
CASSGWDETQYF
TGTGCCAGCAGTGGGTGGGACGAGACCCAGTACTTC
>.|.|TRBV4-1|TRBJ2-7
CASSQDVRDSYEQYF
TGCGCCAGCAGCCAAGATGTCAGGGACTCCTACGAGCAGTACTTC
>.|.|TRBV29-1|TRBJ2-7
CSVVLDYEQYF
TGCAGCGTTGTTCTAGACTACGAGCAGTACTTC
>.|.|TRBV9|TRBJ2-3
CASSPEGRDTDTQYF
TGTGCCAGCAGCCCTGAGGGCCGGGACACAGATACGCAGTATTTT
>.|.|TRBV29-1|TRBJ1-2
CSVEAPFPVRQASHGYTF
TGCAGCGTTGAAGCCCCCTTCCCCGTGAGACAGGCGTCACATGGCTACACCTTC
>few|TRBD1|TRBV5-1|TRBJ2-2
CASSASLQGVASTGELFF
TGCGCCAGCAGCGCGTCCCTACAGGGGGTTGCTTCCACCGGGGAGCTGTTTTTT
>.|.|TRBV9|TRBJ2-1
CASSVTGGNEQFF
TGTGCCAGCAGCGTAACGGGTGGGAATGAGCAGTTCTTC
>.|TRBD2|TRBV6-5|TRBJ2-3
CASSYGLAGVAQYF
TGTGCCAGCAGTTACGGGCTAGCGGGAGTCGCGCAGTATTTT
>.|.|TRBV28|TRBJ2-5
CASSLGGTQYF
TGTGCCAGCAGTCTGGGGGGGACCCAGTACTTC
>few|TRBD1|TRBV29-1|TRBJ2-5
CSVSLGQGGQETQYF
TGCAGCGTTTCCCTGGGACAGGGAGGGCAAGAGACCCAGTACTTC
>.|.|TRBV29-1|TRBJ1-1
CSVEDSSNTEAFF
TGCAGCGTTGAGGACAGCTCGAACACTGAAGCTTTCTTT
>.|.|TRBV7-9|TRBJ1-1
CASSQGLFGAFF
TGTGCCAGCAGCCAGGGGCTGTTTGGTGCTTTCTTT
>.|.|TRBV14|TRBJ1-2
CASSRPDEYGYTF
TGTGCCAGCAGCCGACCGGATGAGTATGGCTACACCTTC
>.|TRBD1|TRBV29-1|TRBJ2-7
CSVDPGTGEQYF
TGCAGCGTTGACCCTGGGACAGGCGAGCAGTACTTC
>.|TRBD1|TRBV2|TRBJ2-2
CASRGDSASPELFF
TGTGCCAGCAGAGGGGACAGTGCATCCCCGGAGCTGTTTTTT
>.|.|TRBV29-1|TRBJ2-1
CSVEGWWSSELSYNEQFF
TGCAGCGTTGAAGGTTGGTGGTCTAGCGAATTATCCTACAATGAGCAGTTCTTC